These T cell receptor beta chains were read from a single sample in a study of long-term antiretroviral therapy in people with HIV. Only in-frame clones appear in the TCRdb table, and some are missing; sequencing was by immunoSEQ multiplex PCR. The table has 25,000 to 35,000 clones, 85% to 90% seen once. The sequences come from unsorted PBMCs, collected 1.8 years after starting antiretroviral therapy. The source of these receptors is a woman aged 18-30 years with HIV. Each CDR3 is given with its conserved first and last residue. Not every row has a clone size; where given, it reads once, few, many or a size class.

CDR3 length: 19; V gene: TRBV9; clone size: NA; CDR3 protein: CASSVGGVSAGSKRETQYF
CDR3 length: 15; V gene: TRBV29-1; clone size: NA; CDR3 protein: CSVESTRLGFGEQFF
CDR3 length: 15; V gene: TRBV19; clone size: NA; CDR3 protein: CASSLSQGRAYEQYF
CDR3 length: 15; V gene: TRBV27; clone size: NA; CDR3 protein: CASSLALSPRNIQYF
CDR3 length: 14; V gene: TRBV28; clone size: once; CDR3 protein: CASRTGGRPNEQFF
CDR3 length: 16; V gene: TRBV4-3; clone size: NA; CDR3 protein: CASSQGQGSFLSPLHF
CDR3 length: 15; V gene: TRBV15; clone size: NA; CDR3 protein: CATSDDRAGVEKLFF
CDR3 length: 14; V gene: TRBV6-5; clone size: once; CDR3 protein: CASRPGLGVYEQYF
CDR3 length: 15; V gene: TRBV11-3; clone size: NA; CDR3 protein: CASSLGQTNTGELFF
CDR3 length: 17; V gene: TRBV27; clone size: NA; CDR3 protein: CASSLPGLAGRTDTQYF
CDR3 length: 13; V gene: TRBV13; clone size: NA; CDR3 protein: CASSSSPFEKLFF
CDR3 length: 15; V gene: TRBV7-6; clone size: NA; CDR3 protein: CASSFEIGPQETQYF
CDR3 length: 16; V gene: TRBV27; clone size: NA; CDR3 protein: CASSPQQVPSTDTQYF
CDR3 length: 17; V gene: TRBV9; clone size: NA; CDR3 protein: CASSAYPQSNGANVLTF
CDR3 length: 15; V gene: TRBV6-6; clone size: NA; CDR3 protein: CASSYLPGDTGELFF
CDR3 length: 13; V gene: TRBV19; clone size: NA; CDR3 protein: CASSTDRNTEAFF
CDR3 length: 17; V gene: TRBV10-3; clone size: NA; CDR3 protein: CAISDSFALGSGETQYF
CDR3 length: 13; V gene: TRBV7-2; clone size: NA; CDR3 protein: CASNNRVRGEAFF
CDR3 length: 15; V gene: TRBV11-1; clone size: NA; CDR3 protein: CASSSDSGVTYEQYF
CDR3 length: 14; V gene: TRBV19; clone size: NA; CDR3 protein: CASSMGFGNYEQYF
CDR3 length: 14; V gene: TRBV19; clone size: NA; CDR3 protein: CASSIRFRGEVQFF
CDR3 length: 13; V gene: TRBV11-3; clone size: NA; CDR3 protein: CASSLGSVETQYF
CDR3 length: 15; V gene: TRBV4-3; clone size: NA; CDR3 protein: CASSQGGLADYEQYF
CDR3 length: 15; V gene: TRBV5-5; clone size: NA; CDR3 protein: CASSLGSRFNQPQHF
CDR3 length: 12; V gene: TRBV7-2; clone size: NA; CDR3 protein: CASGQGIYGYTF
CDR3 length: 15; V gene: TRBV6-1; clone size: few; CDR3 protein: CASSEGRGANQPQHF
CDR3 length: 12; V gene: TRBV7-9; clone size: NA; CDR3 protein: CASSLDPNEQFF
CDR3 length: 15; V gene: TRBV7-8; clone size: NA; CDR3 protein: CASSGNRGPSYEQYF
CDR3 length: 14; V gene: TRBV5-6; clone size: NA; CDR3 protein: CASSSSSGKTEAFF
CDR3 length: 16; V gene: TRBV9; clone size: NA; CDR3 protein: CASSVGRGGSHSPLHF
CDR3 length: 15; V gene: TRBV7-2; clone size: NA; CDR3 protein: CASSPAGADTGELFF
CDR3 length: 16; V gene: TRBV5-3; clone size: NA; CDR3 protein: CARRRCSDSRSYEQYF
CDR3 length: 12; V gene: TRBV6-5; clone size: NA; CDR3 protein: CASSRTGETQYF
CDR3 length: 14; V gene: TRBV6-5; clone size: NA; CDR3 protein: CASMGASRFPGQYF
CDR3 length: 14; V gene: TRBV19; clone size: few; CDR3 protein: CASSRTGDTGELFF
CDR3 length: 15; V gene: TRBV28; clone size: NA; CDR3 protein: CASHPHRAGYNEQFF
CDR3 length: 19; V gene: TRBV19; clone size: NA; CDR3 protein: CASSSDPDRGIHSNQPQHF
CDR3 length: 15; V gene: TRBV7-3; clone size: NA; CDR3 protein: CASSLRSSSLYEQYF
CDR3 length: 13; V gene: TRBV2; clone size: NA; CDR3 protein: CAKRTGVGETQYF
CDR3 length: 16; V gene: TRBV19; clone size: few; CDR3 protein: CASSKLAEFSYNEQFF
CDR3 length: 14; V gene: TRBV11-2; clone size: NA; CDR3 protein: CASTRGLPQETQYF
CDR3 length: 16; V gene: TRBV28; clone size: NA; CDR3 protein: CASSLFGTGGYNEQFF
CDR3 length: 16; V gene: TRBV2; clone size: once; CDR3 protein: CASSQNPGGSSETQYF
CDR3 length: 12; V gene: TRBV28; clone size: NA; CDR3 protein: CASATGGQPQHF
CDR3 length: 16; V gene: TRBV6-5; clone size: NA; CDR3 protein: CASSYVDRVHNSPLHF